Presented here are 27 T cell receptor beta chains from one specimen sequenced in a study of identical twins. TCRdb redid the calling of the 5' RACE reads with MiXCR, one entry per CDR3 protein. The repertoire has around 480,000 distinct CDR3 sequences, around 15% of them found once; the top ten carry approximately 1%. The same sample was also studied in work on yellow fever vaccine responses in identical twins.

The sample consisted of CD4+ T cells sorted from blood. These TCRs come from a young woman in good health.

The V and J genes are TRBV5-1 and TRBJ2-1, with D perhaps TRBD2 (6 bases). Per the germline V gene, CDR1 is SGHRS and CDR2 is YFSETQ. The V end was cut by 0 bases, the J end by 9 bases, with 16 bases between. The CDR3 has 15 amino acids. The DNA of the CDR3 is TGCGCCAGCAGCTTGGTGTCTAGCGATCGGTTTGAGCAGTTCTTC. Translated: CASSLVSSDRFEQFF.

This clonotype was observed a few times. The rearrangement joins TRBV4-2 to TRBJ2-7, with a tentative D call TRBD2 (5 bases). Germline V gene lookup returns CDR1 LGHNA and CDR2 YNFKEQ. This CDR3 comprises 15 residues. Trimming stripped 2 bases from V and 4 bases from J, with 15 bases between. CDR3 amino acids: CASSQTILREYEQYF. The CDR3, as DNA: TGTGCCAGCAGCCAAACGATACTGAGGGAATACGAGCAGTACTTC.

This clonotype was counted only a few times. The chain has TRBV7-2 and TRBJ2-2; 10 positions agree with TRBD2. CDR1 SGHTA and CDR2 FQGNSA come from the germline V gene. Unmatched junction bases numbered 6, after V lost 5 bases and J lost 6 bases. CDR3 length equals 15 residues. The CDR3: CASSQGLALAGELFF. CDR3 in DNA: TGTGCCAGCAGCCAGGGACTAGCGTTGGCCGGGGAGCTGTTTTTT.

This clonotype was observed a handful of times. The rearrangement uses TRBV7-3 and TRBJ2-2; 10 bases match TRBD2. The length of the CDR3 is 16 residues. V lost 1 base, J lost 6 bases, and 5 bases stayed unmatched. Germline CDR1 is SGHTA and CDR2 is FQGTGA. The CDR3 nucleotides are TGTGCCAGCAGCTTAAGAGGGACTAGCGTGCCCGGGGAGCTGTTTTTT. Protein: CASSLRGTSVPGELFF.

This clonotype was seen repeatedly, ten times or more. For the CDR3, the DNA is TGTGCCAGCAGCCCCGGACCACGCACAGATACGCAGTATTTT. It translates to CASSPGPRTDTQYF. V is TRBV4-2 and J is TRBJ2-3; D is unresolved. V lost 4 bases to trimming and J lost 1 base, with 9 bases between them. The CDR3 covers 14 residues. Germline V gene sequence: CDR1 LGHNA, CDR2 YNFKEQ.

A few counts support this clonotype. The V gene is TRBV12-3 or TRBV12-4, the J gene TRBJ2-5; the D is unclear. Trimming left V 6 bases short and J 2 bases short, with 7 bases between. The CDR3 consists of 12 residues. The CDR3 DNA reads as TGTGCCAGCAGGGGAATACAAGAGACCCAGTACTTC. Its translation: CASRGIQETQYF.

This clonotype was observed a handful of times. This chain connects TRBV5-1 to TRBJ2-7; 8 nucleotides agree with TRBD2. Germline V gene sequence: CDR1 SGHRS, CDR2 YFSETQ. Unmatched junction bases numbered 7, after V lost 4 bases and J lost 7 bases. The CDR3 length is 13 residues. CDR3 sequence (DNA): TGCGCCAGCAGCCCCCGAGCGGGGGAGGAGCAGTACTTC. This gives the protein CASSPRAGEEQYF.

The CDR3 is CATSDLDFPPNTGQFF. In DNA, the CDR3 is TGTGCCACCAGTGATTTGGACTTCCCCCCTAATACGGGGCAGTTCTTC. The gene calls are TRBV24-1 and TRBJ2-1, with D uncertain. Germline loops: CDR1 KGHDR, CDR2 SFDVKD. Trimming took 0 bases from V and 12 from J, leaving 20 bases between them. This CDR3 is 16 amino acids long.

A note on this clonotype: Its ends do not fully match the called genes, so a read error is possible. The J gene is TRBJ1-1, the V gene TRBV7-3; D gene unclear. CDR3 length equals 13 residues. Germline-derived CDR1 and CDR2 are SGHTA and FQGTGA. CDR3 in amino acids: CASSLAPNTEVFF. The CDR3 nucleotides are TGTGCCAGCAGCTTAGCTCCCAACACTGAAGTTTTCTTT.

This clonotype occurred a few times. The chain joins TRBV29-1 to TRBJ2-7, with D possibly matching TRBD2 (5 bases). CDR3 length: 14 amino acids. The germline V gene has CDR1 SQVTM and CDR2 ANQGSEA. Between the trimmed V and J ends, which lost 4 bases and 1 base, there was a span of 14 bases. CDR3 amino acids: CSVVRDSGSYEQYF. CDR3 DNA sequence: TGCAGCGTTGTAAGGGATTCGGGGTCCTACGAGCAGTACTTC.

This chain links TRBV25-1 with TRBJ2-2; D possibly corresponds to TRBD2 (5 bases). Germline values: CDR1 MGHDK, CDR2 SYGVNS. The V gene lost 2 bases and the J gene lost 5 bases, with 6 bases spanning the gap. The CDR3 has 13 amino acids. The CDR3 DNA follows: TGTGCCAGCAGTGAACGGGGAACCGGGGAGCTGTTTTTT. Translated: CASSERGTGELFF. Combining the CDR3 with reference TRBV25-1 and TRBJ2-2 gives the whole variable domain EADIYQTPRYLVIGTGKKITLECSQTMGHDKMYWYQQDPGMELHLIHYSYGVNSTEKGDLSSESTVSRIRTEHFPLTLESARPSHTSQYLCASSERGTGELFFGEGSRLTVL.

This clonotype has ten or more counts. The gene calls are TRBV12-3 or TRBV12-4 and TRBJ1-2, with D hard to call. The germline V and J ends were trimmed by 2 bases and 6 bases, with 13 bases remaining between them. The length of the CDR3 is 14 residues. CDR3 amino acids: CASSLTATVDGYTF. The CDR3 DNA sequence: TGTGCCAGCAGTTTAACGGCAACCGTGGATGGCTACACCTTC.

This sequence joins TRBV27 and TRBJ2-7; D possibly matches TRBD1 or TRBD2 (5 bases each). The CDR3 totals 14 residues. The germline CDR1 and CDR2 sequences are MNHEY and SMNVEV (reference sequence). V lost 5 bases and J 2 bases, leaving 13 bases between the germline ends. CDR3 sequence (DNA): TGTGCCAGCAGTCCTAGCATGGGACCCTACGAGCAGTACTTC. Translating gives CASSPSMGPYEQYF.

This clonotype has more than one count but fewer than ten. The chain carries TRBV3-1 and TRBJ2-7; the match to TRBD1 covers 11 bases. The CDR3 totals 15 residues. Germline trimming cut 3 bases from V and 6 bases from J; bases unmatched to any gene: 7. Germline-derived CDR1 and CDR2 are LGHDT and YNNKEL (reference sequence). Written as DNA, the CDR3 is TGTGCCAGCAGCCAGTACGGGACAGGGGGTGGCGAGCAGTACTTC. It translates to CASSQYGTGGGEQYF.

This clonotype turned up a few times. The V call is TRBV11-2, the J call TRBJ2-7; D gene ambiguous. The CDR3 extends over 13 amino acids. Germline CDR1 SGHAT, CDR2 FQNNGV. V was clipped by 3 bases and J by 2 bases, with 8 bases between them. The DNA for the CDR3 is TGTGCCAGCAGCTTCGGTAGAGCCTACGAGCAGTACTTC. Its translation is CASSFGRAYEQYF. Complete variable domain (other parts from reference TRBV11-2 and TRBJ2-7): EAGVAQSPRYKIIEKRQSVAFWCNPISGHATLYWYQQILGQGPKLLIQFQNNGVVDDSQLPKDRFSAERLKGVDSTLKIQPAKLEDSAVYLCASSFGRAYEQYFGPGTRLTVT.

This rearrangement joins TRBV29-1 to TRBJ2-1, with 8 positions matching TRBD1. V trimming: 7 bases; J trimming: 9 bases; junction bases outside the gene matches: 11. The germline V gene encodes CDR1 SQVTM and CDR2 ANQGSEA. CDR3 size: 13 residues. Here the CDR3 DNA reads TGCAGCGGAGACAGGGGACTGGGGGGTGAGCAGTTCTTC. This encodes CSGDRGLGGEQFF.

In the case of this clonotype: It is unclear where the CDR3 begins or ends on the DNA, so no DNA is shown, and the CDR3 is as TCRdb lists it. V and J are TRBV6-5 and TRBJ2-5; the D call TRBD2 from the table was never checked on the DNA. Germline V lookup: CDR1 MNHEY, CDR2 SVGAGI. 13 amino acids form the CDR3, both terminal residues included. The chain's CDR3 is CASSSSTSTTQYF.

This clonotype was seen only a few times. The chain is built from TRBV29-1 and TRBJ1-4; D not resolved. Trimming took 4 bases from V and 1 from J, leaving 7 bases between them. The CDR3 runs 13 residues. CDR1 SQVTM and CDR2 ANQGSEA come from the germline V gene. The CDR3 region has the DNA TGCAGCGTTGCGGAGGGAACTAATGAAAAACTGTTTTTT. Protein sequence: CSVAEGTNEKLFF. Full variable domain (outside the CDR3, taken from reference TRBV29-1 and TRBJ1-4): SAVISQKPSRDICQRGTSLTIQCQVDSQVTMMFWYRQQPGQSLTLIATANQGSEATYESGFVIDKFPISRPNLTFSTLTVSNMSPEDSSIYLCSVAEGTNEKLFFGSGTQLSVL.

This clonotype appeared a few times. This chain joins TRBV7-2 and TRBJ1-2, with TRBD1 matching over 12 bases. Germline V CDR1 and CDR2: SGHTA, FQGNSA. With V trimmed by 1 base and J by 8 bases, 2 bases remained unmatched. The CDR3 is 14 amino acids. The CDR3 region has the DNA TGTGCCAGCAGCTTAGGTGGGACAGGGGGCGGCTACACCTTC. Protein sequence: CASSLGGTGGGYTF. The full variable domain, with the rest looked up from reference TRBV7-2 and TRBJ1-2, is GAGVSQSPSNKVTEKGKDVELRCDPISGHTALYWYRQSLGQGLEFLIYFQGNSAPDKSGLPSDRFSAERTGGSVSTLTIQRTQQEDSAVYLCASSLGGTGGGYTFGSGTRLTVV.

This clonotype has a count of ten or more. V and J are TRBV4-1 and TRBJ2-2, with TRBD2 matching 8 bases. CDR1 and CDR2 (germline): MGHRA, YSYEKL. The ends lost 1 base at V and 6 bases at J; junction bases unmatched: 4. The CDR3 totals 15 residues. As DNA, the CDR3 is TGCGCCAGCAGCCAAGTCTCGGGAGGGGCCGGGGAGCTGTTTTTT. It codes for CASSQVSGGAGELFF.

Many counts were recorded for this clonotype. The J gene is TRBJ2-1, the V gene TRBV20-1; D gene ambiguous. V was shortened by 4 bases and J by 10 bases, with 17 bases between the two germline ends. The CDR3 runs 13 residues. Germline CDR1 reads DFQATT; CDR2 reads SNEGSKA (reference sequence). The CDR3 here is CSAIGGVDMEQFF. DNA of the CDR3: TGCAGTGCTATTGGTGGGGTCGACATGGAGCAGTTCTTC.

The V and J genes are TRBV6-2 or TRBV6-3 and TRBJ2-7; D is perhaps TRBD1 or TRBD2 (5 bases each). Trimming pared 2 bases from V and 2 bases from J, leaving 13 bases between. The CDR3 runs to 15 residues. Germline V gene lookup returns CDR1 MNHEY and CDR2 SVGEGT. CDR3 sequence (DNA): TGTGCCAGCAGTTACGCCCGGGACCGCACCTACGAGCAGTACTTC. Its translation: CASSYARDRTYEQYF.

This clonotype was recorded a few times. The chain has TRBV28 and TRBJ2-3; 10 nucleotides agree with TRBD2. The CDR3 has 16 amino acids. CDR1 and CDR2 from the germline V gene are MDHEN and SYDVKM. J lost 5 bases, V lost 7 bases, and 12 bases had no gene match. The CDR3 sequence: CASTSPLAGVGDTQYF. The CDR3 nucleotides are TGTGCCAGCACCTCTCCCCTAGCGGGGGTGGGAGATACGCAGTATTTT.

The V gene is TRBV16, the J gene TRBJ2-7, with D possibly matching TRBD2 (6 bases). In germline, CDR1 is KGHSY, CDR2 FQNENV. The V gene lost 6 bases and the J gene lost 4 bases, with 31 bases spanning the gap. The CDR3 sequence is 19 residues long. Here the CDR3 DNA reads TGTGCCAGCAGTCTAACCGGGACCCCTACTAGCCCTTCTTTTTACGAGCAGTACTTC. It encodes CASSLTGTPTSPSFYEQYF.

This clonotype has more than one count but fewer than ten. The CDR3 spells CASSAGSGTDTQYF. The CDR3 coding sequence is TGTGCCAGCAGCGCGGGCTCAGGCACAGATACGCAGTATTTT. The rearrangement joins TRBV9 to TRBJ2-3; no clear D gene. This CDR3 has 14 amino acids. CDR1 and CDR2 from the germline V gene are SGDLS and YYNGEE. V gave up 3 bases and J gave up 1 base, with 9 bases separating them. The whole variable domain, remainder taken from reference TRBV9 and TRBJ2-3, is DSGVTQTPKHLITATGQRVTLRCSPRSGDLSVYWYQQSLDQGLQFLIQYYNGEERAKGNILERFSAQQFPDLHSELNLSSLELGDSALYFCASSAGSGTDTQYFGPGTRLTVL.

This clonotype was found a few times. The chain links TRBV10-3 to TRBJ1-2; no clear D gene. V lost 6 bases and J lost 1, with 6 bases in between. Germline V gives CDR1 ENHRY, CDR2 SYGVKD. There are 12 residues in the CDR3. CDR3 sequence (DNA): TGTGCCATCAGCGACAATAACTATGGCTACACCTTC. Residues: CAISDNNYGYTF.

The CDR3 nucleotides read TGTGCCAGCAGCGTGGAACAGGGGAAGGCCGGGGAGCTGTTTTTT. Amino acids: CASSVEQGKAGELFF. V gene TRBV5-4 combines with J gene TRBJ2-2; 7 bases agree with TRBD1. In germline, CDR1 is SGHNT, CDR2 YYREEE (reference sequence). The CDR3 has 15 amino acids. After removal of 4 bases from V and 6 bases from J, the junction contained 9 bases not matched to a gene.